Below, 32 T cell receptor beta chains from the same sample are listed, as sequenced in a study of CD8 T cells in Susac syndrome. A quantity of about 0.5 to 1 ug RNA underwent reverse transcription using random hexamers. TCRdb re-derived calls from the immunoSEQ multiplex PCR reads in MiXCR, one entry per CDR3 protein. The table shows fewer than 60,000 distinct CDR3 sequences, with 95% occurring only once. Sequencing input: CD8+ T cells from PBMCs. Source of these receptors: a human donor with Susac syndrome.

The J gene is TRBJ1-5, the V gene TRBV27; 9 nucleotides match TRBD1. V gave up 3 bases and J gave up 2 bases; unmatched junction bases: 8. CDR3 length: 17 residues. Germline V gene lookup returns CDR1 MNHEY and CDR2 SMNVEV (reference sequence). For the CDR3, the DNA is TGTGCCAGCAGTTTGAGGGGGACAGGGAAGGGCAATCAGCCCCAGCATTTT. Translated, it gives CASSLRGTGKGNQPQHF.

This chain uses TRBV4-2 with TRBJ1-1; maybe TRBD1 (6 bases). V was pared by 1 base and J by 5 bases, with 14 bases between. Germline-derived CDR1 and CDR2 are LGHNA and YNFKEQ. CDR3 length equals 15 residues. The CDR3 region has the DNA TGTGCCAGCAGCCAAGGAGGGGGAGGGAGGACTGAAGCTTTCTTT. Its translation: CASSQGGGGRTEAFF.

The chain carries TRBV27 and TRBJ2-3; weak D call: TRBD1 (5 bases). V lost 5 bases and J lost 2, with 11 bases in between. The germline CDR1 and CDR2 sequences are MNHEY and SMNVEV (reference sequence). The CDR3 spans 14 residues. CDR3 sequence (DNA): TGTGCCAGCAGTCTCTCAGGGTACACAGATACGCAGTATTTT. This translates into CASSLSGYTDTQYF.

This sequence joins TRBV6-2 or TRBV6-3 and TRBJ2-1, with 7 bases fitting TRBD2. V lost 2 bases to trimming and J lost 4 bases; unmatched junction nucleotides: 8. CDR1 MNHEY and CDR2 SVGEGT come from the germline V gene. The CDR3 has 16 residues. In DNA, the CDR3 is TGTGCCAGCAGTTACCCCGCGGGACTACCATACAATGAGCAGTTCTTC. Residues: CASSYPAGLPYNEQFF.

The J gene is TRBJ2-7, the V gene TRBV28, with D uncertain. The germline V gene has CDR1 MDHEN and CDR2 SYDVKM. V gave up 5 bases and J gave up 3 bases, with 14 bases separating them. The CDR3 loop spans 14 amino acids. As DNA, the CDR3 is TGTGCCAGCAGTCCACCACTTGGCGACTACGAGCAGTACTTC. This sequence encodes CASSPPLGDYEQYF.

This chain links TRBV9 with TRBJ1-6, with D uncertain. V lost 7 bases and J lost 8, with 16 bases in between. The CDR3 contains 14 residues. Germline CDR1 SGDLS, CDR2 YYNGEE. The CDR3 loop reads CASAQTVADSPLHF. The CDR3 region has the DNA TGTGCCAGCGCCCAGACGGTGGCGGATTCACCCCTCCACTTT.

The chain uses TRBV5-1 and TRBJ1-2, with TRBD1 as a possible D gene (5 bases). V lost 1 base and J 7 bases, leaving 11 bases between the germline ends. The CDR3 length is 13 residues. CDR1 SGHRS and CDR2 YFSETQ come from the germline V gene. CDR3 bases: TGCGCCAGCAGCTTGTCCAGGGTCCTTGGCTACACCTTC. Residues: CASSLSRVLGYTF.

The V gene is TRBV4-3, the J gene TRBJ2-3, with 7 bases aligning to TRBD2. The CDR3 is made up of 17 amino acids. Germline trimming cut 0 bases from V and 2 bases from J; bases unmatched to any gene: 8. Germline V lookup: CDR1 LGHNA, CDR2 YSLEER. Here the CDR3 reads CASSQDSPAGYTDTQYF. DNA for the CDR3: TGCGCCAGCAGCCAAGATTCTCCAGCGGGGTACACAGATACGCAGTATTTT.

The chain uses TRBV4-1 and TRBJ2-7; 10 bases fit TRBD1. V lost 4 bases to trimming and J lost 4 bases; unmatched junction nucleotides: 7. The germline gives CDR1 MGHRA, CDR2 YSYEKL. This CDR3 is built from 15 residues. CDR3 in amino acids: CASSPRQGAGYEQYF. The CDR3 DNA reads TGCGCCAGCAGCCCTCGACAGGGGGCGGGTTACGAGCAGTACTTC.

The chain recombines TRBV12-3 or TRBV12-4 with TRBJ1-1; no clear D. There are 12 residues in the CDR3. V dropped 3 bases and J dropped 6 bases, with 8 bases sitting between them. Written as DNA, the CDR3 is TGTGCCAGCAGTTTTGGCGGGGCTGAAGCTTTCTTT. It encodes CASSFGGAEAFF.

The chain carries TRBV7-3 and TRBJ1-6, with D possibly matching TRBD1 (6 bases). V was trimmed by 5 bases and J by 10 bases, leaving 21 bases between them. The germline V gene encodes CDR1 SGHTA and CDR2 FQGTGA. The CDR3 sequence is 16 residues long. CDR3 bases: TGTGCCAGCAGCCGTCATGGGGGGCCAGGCGGATCACCCCTCCACTTT. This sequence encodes CASSRHGGPGGSPLHF.

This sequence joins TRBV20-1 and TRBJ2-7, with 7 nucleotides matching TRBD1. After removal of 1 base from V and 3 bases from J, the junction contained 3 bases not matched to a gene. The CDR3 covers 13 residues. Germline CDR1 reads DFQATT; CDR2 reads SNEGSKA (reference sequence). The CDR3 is CSARAGQIYEQYF. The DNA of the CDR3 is TGCAGTGCTAGAGCGGGACAGATCTACGAGCAGTACTTC.

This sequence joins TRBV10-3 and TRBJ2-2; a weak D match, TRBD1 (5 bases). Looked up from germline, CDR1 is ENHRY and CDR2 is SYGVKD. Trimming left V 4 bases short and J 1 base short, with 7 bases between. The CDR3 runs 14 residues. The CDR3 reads CAISATGNTGELFF. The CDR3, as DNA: TGTGCCATCAGTGCAACAGGGAACACCGGGGAGCTGTTTTTT.

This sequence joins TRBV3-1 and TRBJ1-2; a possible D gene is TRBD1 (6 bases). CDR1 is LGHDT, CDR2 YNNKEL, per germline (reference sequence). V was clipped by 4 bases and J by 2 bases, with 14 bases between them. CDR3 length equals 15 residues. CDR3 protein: CASSPRQVINYGYTF. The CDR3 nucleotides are TGTGCCAGCAGCCCCCGACAGGTTATCAACTATGGCTACACCTTC.

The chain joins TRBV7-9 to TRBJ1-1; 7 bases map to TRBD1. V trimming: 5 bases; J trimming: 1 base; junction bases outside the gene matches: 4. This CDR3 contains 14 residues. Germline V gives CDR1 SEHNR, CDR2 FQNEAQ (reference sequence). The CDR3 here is CASSPDRTNTEAFF. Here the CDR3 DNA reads TGTGCCAGCAGCCCGGACAGGACGAACACTGAAGCTTTCTTT.

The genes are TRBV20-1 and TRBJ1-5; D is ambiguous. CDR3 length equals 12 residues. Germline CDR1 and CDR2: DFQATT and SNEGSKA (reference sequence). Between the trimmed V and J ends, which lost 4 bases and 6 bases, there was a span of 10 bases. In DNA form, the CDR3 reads TGCAGTGCTAATCCCTGGGGTCAGCCCCAGCATTTT. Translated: CSANPWGQPQHF.

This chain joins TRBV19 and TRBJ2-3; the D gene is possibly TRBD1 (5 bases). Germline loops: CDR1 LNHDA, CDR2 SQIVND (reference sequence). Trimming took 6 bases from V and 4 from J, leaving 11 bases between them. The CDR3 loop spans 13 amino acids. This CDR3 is CASSPTVSDTQYF. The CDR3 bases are TGTGCCAGTAGCCCGACAGTATCAGATACGCAGTATTTT.

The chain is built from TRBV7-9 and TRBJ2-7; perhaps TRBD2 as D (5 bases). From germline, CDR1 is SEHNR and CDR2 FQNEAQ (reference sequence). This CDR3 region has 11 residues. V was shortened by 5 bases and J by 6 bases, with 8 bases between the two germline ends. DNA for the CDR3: TGTGCCAGCAGCCCCGAGGGCGAGCAGTACTTC. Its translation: CASSPEGEQYF.

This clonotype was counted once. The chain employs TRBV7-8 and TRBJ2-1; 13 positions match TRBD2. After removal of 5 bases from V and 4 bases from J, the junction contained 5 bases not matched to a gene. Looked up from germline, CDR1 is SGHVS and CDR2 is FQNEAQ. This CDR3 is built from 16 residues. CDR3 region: CASSPGLAGAYNEQFF. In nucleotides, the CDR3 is TGTGCCAGCAGCCCCGGACTAGCGGGAGCTTACAATGAGCAGTTCTTC.

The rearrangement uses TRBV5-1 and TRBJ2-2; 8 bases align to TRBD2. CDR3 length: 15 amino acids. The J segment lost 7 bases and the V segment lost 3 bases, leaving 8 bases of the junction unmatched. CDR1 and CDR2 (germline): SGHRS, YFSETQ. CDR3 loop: CASSSRRGGGGELFF. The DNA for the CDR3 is TGCGCCAGCAGCTCCCGACGGGGGGGCGGCGGGGAGCTGTTTTTT.

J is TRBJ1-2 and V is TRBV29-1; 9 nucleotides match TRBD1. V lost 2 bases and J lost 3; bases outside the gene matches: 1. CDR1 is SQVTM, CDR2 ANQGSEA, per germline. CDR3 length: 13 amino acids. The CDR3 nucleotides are TGCAGCGTTGAAAGGACAGGGGACTATGGCTACACCTTC. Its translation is CSVERTGDYGYTF.

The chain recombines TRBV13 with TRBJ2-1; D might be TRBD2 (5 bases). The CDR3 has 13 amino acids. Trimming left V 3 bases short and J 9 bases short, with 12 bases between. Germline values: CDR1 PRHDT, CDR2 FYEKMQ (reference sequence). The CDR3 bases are TGTGCCAGCAGCTTCCTGGACTCAGGTGAGCAGTTCTTC. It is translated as CASSFLDSGEQFF.

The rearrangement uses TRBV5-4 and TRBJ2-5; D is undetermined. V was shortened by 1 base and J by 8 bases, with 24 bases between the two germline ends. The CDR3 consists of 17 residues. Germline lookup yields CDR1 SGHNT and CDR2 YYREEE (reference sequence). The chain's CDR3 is CASSLFRRGPHGSTQYF. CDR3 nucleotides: TGTGCCAGCAGCTTGTTTCGACGTGGCCCCCACGGCAGTACCCAGTACTTC.

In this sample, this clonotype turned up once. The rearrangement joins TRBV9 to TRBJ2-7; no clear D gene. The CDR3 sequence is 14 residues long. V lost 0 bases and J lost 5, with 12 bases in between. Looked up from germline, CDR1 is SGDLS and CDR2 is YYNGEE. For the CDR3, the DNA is TGTGCCAGCAGCGTAGTAGGTTCCTGGGACGAGCAGTACTTC. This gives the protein CASSVVGSWDEQYF. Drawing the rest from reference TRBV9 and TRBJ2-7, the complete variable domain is DSGVTQTPKHLITATGQRVTLRCSPRSGDLSVYWYQQSLDQGLQFLIQYYNGEERAKGNILERFSAQQFPDLHSELNLSSLELGDSALYFCASSVVGSWDEQYFGPGTRLTVT.

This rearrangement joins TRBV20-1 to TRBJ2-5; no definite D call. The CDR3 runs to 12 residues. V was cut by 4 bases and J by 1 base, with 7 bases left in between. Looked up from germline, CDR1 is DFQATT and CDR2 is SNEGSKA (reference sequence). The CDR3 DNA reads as TGCAGTGCTAAGGGTAGCCAAGAGACCCAGTACTTC. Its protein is CSAKGSQETQYF.

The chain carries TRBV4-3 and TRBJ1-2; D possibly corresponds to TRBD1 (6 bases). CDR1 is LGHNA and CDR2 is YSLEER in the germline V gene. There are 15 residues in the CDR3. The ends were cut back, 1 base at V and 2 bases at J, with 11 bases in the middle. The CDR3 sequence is CASSQGEGGNYGYTF. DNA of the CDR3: TGCGCCAGCAGCCAAGGCGAGGGGGGAAACTATGGCTACACCTTC.

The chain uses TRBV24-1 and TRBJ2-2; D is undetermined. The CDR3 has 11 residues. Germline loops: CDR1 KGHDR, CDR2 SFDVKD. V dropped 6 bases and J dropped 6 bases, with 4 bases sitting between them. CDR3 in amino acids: CATSLAGELFF. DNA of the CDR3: TGTGCCACCAGTCTTGCCGGGGAGCTGTTTTTT.

The CDR3 bases are TGTGCCAGCAGCTTAGCACAGCACTACGAGCAGTACTTC. This sequence encodes CASSLAQHYEQYF. The V gene is TRBV11-2, the J gene TRBJ2-7; no clear D. Trimming removed 1 base from V and 3 bases from J, with 7 bases in between. CDR3 length: 13 residues. Germline-derived CDR1 and CDR2 are SGHAT and FQNNGV.

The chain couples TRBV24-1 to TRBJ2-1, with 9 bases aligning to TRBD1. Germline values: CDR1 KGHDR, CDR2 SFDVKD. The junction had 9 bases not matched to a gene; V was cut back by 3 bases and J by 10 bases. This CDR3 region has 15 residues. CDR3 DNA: TGTGCCACCAGTGATCCGGGACAGGGAAGTCGCGAGCAGTTCTTC. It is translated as CATSDPGQGSREQFF.

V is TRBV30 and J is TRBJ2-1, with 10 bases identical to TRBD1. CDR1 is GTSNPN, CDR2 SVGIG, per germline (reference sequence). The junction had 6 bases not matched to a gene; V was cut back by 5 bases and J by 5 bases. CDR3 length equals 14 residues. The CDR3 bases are TGTGCCTGGGGGACAGGGGATTCCCACAATGAGCAGTTCTTC. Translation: CAWGTGDSHNEQFF.

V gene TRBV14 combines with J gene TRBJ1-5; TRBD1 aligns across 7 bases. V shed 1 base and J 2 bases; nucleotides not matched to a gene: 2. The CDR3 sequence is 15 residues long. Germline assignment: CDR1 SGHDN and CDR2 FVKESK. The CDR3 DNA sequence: TGTGCCAGCAGCCAAGGCAGGGGGGGCAATCAGCCCCAGCATTTT. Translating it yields CASSQGRGGNQPQHF.

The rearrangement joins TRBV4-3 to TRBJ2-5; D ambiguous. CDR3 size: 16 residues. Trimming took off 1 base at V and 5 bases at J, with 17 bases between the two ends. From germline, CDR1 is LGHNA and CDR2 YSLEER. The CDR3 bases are TGCGCCAGCAGCCAAGGGCCGACCGGGTCGGGTGAGACCCAGTACTTC. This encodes CASSQGPTGSGETQYF.